The entry below describes one TCR beta chain. Assay used: immunoSEQ multiplex PCR; TCRdb lists only in-frame clones, some missing. The sample contains around 28,000 clones, about 85% of which appear only once. The record originates from a study of blood T cell repertoires in COVID-19. Germline assignment: CDR1 SGHVS and CDR2 FNYEAQ. V was pared by 6 bases and J by 5 bases, with 4 bases of the junction left unmatched. This CDR3 has 14 residues. The rearrangement links TRBV7-6 to TRBJ1-4; 9 nucleotides agree with TRBD1. This TCR derives from a human donor in a cohort sampled during active COVID-19. What was sequenced was peripheral blood. CDR3 sequence (DNA): TGTGCCAGCAGAGCGGGACAGGGAAATGAAAAACTGTTTTTT. Protein product: CASRAGQGNEKLFF.